The clone carrying this T cell receptor beta chain has at least ten counts. The data are from a study of blood T cells in healthy people across ages. V was pared by 3 bases and J by 8 bases, with 11 bases between. The CDR3 runs to 13 residues. Germline V gene lookup returns CDR1 MGHRA and CDR2 YSYEKL. For the second PCR, which ran for roughly 7 to 11 cycles, a sample-barcoded 5' primer and a J-beta primer mix were used. TCRdb fed the 5' RACE reads into MiXCR, producing one record per CDR3 protein. The sample carries fewer than 2,000,000 distinct CDR3 sequences, around 35% recorded once. The specimen sequenced was blood. V gene TRBV4-1 combines with J gene TRBJ2-1; possibly TRBD2 for D (5 bases). The clonotype was recovered from a woman in her twenties or thirties in good health. The CDR3 reads CASSHQEGYEQFF. The DNA for the CDR3 is TGCGCCAGCAGCCATCAAGAGGGATATGAGCAGTTCTTC.